This TCR beta chain is drawn from a study of cytomegalovirus exposure and HLA in healthy donors. The CDR3 is 11 amino acids. In germline, CDR1 is MNHEY, CDR2 SVGAGI. The V end was cut by 6 bases, the J end by 4 bases, with 7 bases between. The primer mix had 60 Vbeta and 13 Jbeta primers. Assay used: immunoSEQ multiplex PCR; TCRdb lists only in-frame clones, some missing. The repertoire holds 95,000 to 100,000 clones, with roughly 74% as singletons. The origin of this receptor is a woman between 35 and 50 years old in good health and CMV-seronegative. The sample consisted of PBMCs. This rearrangement joins TRBV6-5 to TRBJ2-7, with D perhaps matching TRBD2 (5 bases). In nucleotides, the CDR3 is TGTGCCAGCAGACGCGGGTACGAGCAGTACTTC. This encodes CASRRGYEQYF.